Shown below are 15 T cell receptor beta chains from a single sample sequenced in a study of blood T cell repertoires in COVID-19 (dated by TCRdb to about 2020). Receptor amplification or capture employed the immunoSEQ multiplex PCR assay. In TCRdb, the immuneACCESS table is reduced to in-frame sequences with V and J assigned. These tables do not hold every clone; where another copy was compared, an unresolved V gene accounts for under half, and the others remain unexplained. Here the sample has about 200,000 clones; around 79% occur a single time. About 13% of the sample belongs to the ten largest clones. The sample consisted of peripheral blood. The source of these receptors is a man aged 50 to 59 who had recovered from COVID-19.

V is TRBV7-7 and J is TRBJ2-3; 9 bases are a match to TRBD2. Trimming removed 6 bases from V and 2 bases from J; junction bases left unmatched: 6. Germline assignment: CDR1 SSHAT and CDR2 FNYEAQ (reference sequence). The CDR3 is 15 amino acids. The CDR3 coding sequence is TGTGCCAGCAGTGTCGGACTAGCGAACACAGATACGCAGTATTTT. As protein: CASSVGLANTDTQYF.

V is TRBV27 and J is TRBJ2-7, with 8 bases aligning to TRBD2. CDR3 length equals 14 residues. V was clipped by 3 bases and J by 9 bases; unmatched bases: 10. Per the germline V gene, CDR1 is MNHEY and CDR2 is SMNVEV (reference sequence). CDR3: CASSFTSGTTMQYF. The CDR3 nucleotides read TGTGCCAGCAGTTTTACTAGCGGCACTACGATGCAGTACTTC.

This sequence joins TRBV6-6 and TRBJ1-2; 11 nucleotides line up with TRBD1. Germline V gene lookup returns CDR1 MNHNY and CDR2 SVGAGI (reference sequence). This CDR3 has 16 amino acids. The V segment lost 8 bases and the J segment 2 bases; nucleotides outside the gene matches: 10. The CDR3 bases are TGTGCCAGCTACGGACAGGGGGCGAGGGGAAACTATGGCTACACCTTC. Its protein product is CASYGQGARGNYGYTF.

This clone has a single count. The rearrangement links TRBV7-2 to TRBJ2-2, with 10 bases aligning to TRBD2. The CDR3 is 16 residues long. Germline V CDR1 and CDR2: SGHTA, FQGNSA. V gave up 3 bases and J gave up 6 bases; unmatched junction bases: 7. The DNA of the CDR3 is TGTGCCAGCAGCTTGGCTAGCGGGAGTTTCGCCGGGGAGCTGTTTTTT. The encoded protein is CASSLASGSFAGELFF.

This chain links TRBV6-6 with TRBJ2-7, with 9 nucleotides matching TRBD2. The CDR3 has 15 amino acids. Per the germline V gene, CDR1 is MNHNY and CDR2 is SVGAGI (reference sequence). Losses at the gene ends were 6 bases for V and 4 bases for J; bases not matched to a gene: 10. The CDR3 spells CASRDPGLAVYEQYF. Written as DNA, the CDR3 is TGTGCCAGCAGAGACCCGGGACTAGCAGTATACGAGCAGTACTTC.

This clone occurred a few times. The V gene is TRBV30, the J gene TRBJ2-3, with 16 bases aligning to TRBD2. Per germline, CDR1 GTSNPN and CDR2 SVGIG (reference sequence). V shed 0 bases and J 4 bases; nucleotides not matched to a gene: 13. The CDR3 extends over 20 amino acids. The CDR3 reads CAWSVPRPGTSGRAADTQYF. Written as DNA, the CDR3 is TGTGCCTGGAGTGTACCAAGACCCGGGACTAGCGGGAGGGCGGCAGATACGCAGTATTTT.

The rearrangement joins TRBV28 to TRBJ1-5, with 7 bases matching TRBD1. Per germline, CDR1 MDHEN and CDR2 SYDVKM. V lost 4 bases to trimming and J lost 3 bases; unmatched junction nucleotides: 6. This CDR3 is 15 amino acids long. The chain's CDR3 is CASSSPGGLNQPQHF. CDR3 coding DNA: TGTGCCAGCAGTTCCCCAGGGGGACTCAATCAGCCCCAGCATTTT. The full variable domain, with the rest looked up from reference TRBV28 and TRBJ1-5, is DVKVTQSSRYLVKRTGEKVFLECVQDMDHENMFWYRQDPGLGLRLIYFSYDVKMKEKGDIPEGYSVSREKKERFSLILESASTNQTSMYLCASSSPGGLNQPQHFGDGTRLSIL.

The CDR3, as DNA: TGTGCCAGCAGTTTTCGTCTAGCGGGAATAAATGAGCAGTTCTTC. Translated, it gives CASSFRLAGINEQFF. The chain recombines TRBV28 with TRBJ2-1; 9 bases are a match to TRBD2. Per the germline V gene, CDR1 is MDHEN and CDR2 is SYDVKM. J lost 7 bases, V lost 3 bases, and 7 bases had no gene match. The CDR3 is made up of 15 amino acids.

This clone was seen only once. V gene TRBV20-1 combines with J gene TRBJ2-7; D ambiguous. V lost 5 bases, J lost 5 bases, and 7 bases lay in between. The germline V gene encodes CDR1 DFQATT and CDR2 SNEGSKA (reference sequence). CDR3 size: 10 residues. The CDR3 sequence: CSAGPHEQYF. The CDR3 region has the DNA TGCAGTGCTGGGCCCCACGAGCAGTACTTC.

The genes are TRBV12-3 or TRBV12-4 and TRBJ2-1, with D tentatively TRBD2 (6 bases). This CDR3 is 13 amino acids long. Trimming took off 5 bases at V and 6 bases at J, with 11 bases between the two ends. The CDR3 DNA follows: TGTGCCAGCAGTCCGGGGGTTGGCAATGAGCAGTTCTTC. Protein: CASSPGVGNEQFF.

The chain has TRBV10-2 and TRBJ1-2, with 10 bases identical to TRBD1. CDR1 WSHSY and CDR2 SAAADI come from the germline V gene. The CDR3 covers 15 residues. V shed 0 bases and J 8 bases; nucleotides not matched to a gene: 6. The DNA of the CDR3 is TGCGCCAGCAGTGAGTCGGGACAGGGGTCTATCGGCTACACCTTC. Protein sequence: CASSESGQGSIGYTF.

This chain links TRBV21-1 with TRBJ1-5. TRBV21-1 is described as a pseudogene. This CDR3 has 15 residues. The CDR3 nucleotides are TGTGCCAGCAGCTACGGAGTGGGGGGAAATCAGCCCCAGCATTTT. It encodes CASSYGVGGNQPQHF.

The CDR3 coding sequence is TGCGCCAGCAGCTTGAACGGAGACGAAGCTTTCTTT. Amino acid sequence: CASSLNGDEAFF. The chain joins TRBV5-1 to TRBJ1-1; D not certain. This CDR3 has 12 residues. Trimming shortened V by 1 base and J by 8 bases, and 9 bases separated the two germline ends. Germline V lookup: CDR1 SGHRS, CDR2 YFSETQ.

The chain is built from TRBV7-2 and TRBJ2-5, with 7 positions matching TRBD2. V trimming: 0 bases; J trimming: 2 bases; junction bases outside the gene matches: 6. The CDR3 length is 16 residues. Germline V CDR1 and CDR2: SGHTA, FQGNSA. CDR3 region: CASSLAPSGTQETQYF. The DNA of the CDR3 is TGTGCCAGCAGCTTAGCGCCGAGCGGGACTCAAGAGACCCAGTACTTC.

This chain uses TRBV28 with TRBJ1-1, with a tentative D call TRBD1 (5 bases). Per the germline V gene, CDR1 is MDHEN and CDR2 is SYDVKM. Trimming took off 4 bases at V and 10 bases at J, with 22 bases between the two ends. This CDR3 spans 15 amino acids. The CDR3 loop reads CASSSPPGRGLVAFF. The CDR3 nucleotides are TGTGCCAGCAGTTCTCCCCCGGGGAGGGGTTTGGTAGCTTTCTTT.